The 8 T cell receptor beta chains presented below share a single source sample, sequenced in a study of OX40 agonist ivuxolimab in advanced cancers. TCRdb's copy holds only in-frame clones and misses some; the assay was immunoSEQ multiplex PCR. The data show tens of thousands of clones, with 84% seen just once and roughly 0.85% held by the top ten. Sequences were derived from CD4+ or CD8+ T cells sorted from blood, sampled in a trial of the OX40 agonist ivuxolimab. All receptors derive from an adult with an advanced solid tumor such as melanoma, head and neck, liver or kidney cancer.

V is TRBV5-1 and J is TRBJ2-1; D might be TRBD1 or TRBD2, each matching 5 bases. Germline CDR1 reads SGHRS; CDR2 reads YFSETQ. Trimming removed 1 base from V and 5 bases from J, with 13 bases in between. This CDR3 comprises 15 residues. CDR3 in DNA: TGCGCCAGCAGCTTGAGTGGGAGACAGCACAATGAGCAGTTCTTC. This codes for CASSLSGRQHNEQFF.

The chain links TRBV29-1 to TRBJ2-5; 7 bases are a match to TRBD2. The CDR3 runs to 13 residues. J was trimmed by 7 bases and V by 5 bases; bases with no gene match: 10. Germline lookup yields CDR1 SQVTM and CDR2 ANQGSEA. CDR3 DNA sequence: TGCAGCGTTAGTCAAAGACTAGCTGTGACCCAGTACTTC. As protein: CSVSQRLAVTQYF.

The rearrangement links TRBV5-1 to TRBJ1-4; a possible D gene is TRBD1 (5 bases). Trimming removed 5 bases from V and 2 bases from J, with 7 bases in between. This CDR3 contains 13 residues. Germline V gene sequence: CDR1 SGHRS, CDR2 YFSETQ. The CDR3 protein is CASRRDTNEKLFF. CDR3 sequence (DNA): TGCGCCAGCAGGCGGGACACTAATGAAAAACTGTTTTTT.

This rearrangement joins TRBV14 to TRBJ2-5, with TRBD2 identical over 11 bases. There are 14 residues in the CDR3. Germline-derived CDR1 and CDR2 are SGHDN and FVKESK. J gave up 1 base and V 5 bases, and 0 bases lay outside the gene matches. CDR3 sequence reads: CASSGLAGQETQYF. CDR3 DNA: TGTGCCAGCAGCGGACTAGCGGGCCAAGAGACCCAGTACTTC.

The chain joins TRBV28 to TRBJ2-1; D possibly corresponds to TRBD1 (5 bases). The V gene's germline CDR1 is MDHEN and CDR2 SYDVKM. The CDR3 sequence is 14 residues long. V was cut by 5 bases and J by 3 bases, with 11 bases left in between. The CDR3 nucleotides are TGTGCCAGCAGTCCTTCAGACAGCTACAATGAGCAGTTCTTC. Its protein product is CASSPSDSYNEQFF.

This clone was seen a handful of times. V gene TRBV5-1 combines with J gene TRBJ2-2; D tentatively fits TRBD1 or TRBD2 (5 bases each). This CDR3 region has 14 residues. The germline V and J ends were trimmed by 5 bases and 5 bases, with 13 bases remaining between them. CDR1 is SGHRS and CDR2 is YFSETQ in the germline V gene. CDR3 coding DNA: TGCGCCAGCAGGCCCGCAGGGAGTACCGGGGAGCTGTTTTTT. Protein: CASRPAGSTGELFF.

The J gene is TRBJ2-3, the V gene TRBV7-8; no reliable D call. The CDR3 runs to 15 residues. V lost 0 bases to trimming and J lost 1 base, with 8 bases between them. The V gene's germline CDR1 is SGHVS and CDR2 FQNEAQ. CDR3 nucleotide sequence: TGTGCCAGCAGCTTAGCAGGCGCCCGCACAGATACGCAGTATTTT. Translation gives CASSLAGARTDTQYF.

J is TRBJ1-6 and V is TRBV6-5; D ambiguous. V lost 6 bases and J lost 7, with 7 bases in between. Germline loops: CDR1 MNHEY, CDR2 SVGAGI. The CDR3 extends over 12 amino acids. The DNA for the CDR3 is TGTGCCAGCAGAGAGCCCAATTCACCCCTCCACTTT. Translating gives CASREPNSPLHF.